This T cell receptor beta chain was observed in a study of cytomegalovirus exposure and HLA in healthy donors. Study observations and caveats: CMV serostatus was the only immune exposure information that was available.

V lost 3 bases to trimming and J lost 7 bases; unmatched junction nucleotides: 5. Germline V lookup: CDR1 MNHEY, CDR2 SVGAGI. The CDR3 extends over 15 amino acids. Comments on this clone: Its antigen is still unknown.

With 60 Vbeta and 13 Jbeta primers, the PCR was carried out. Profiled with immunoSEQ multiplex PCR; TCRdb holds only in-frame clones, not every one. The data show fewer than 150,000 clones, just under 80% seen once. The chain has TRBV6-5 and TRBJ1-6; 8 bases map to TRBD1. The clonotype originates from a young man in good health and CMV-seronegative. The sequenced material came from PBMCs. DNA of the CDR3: TGTGCCAGCAGTTATAGGCAGGGGGCCAATTCACCCCTCCACTTT. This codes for CASSYRQGANSPLHF.